This T cell receptor beta chain stems from a study of blood T cells in healthy people across ages. Points from the study as a whole: Strong correlation linked observed beta diversity and percent naive T cells. Greater diversity and more naive CD4+ cells were seen in long-lived donors than in aged donors.

The authors ran a second PCR of roughly 6 to 12 cycles using a sample-barcoded 5' primer and a J-beta primer mix. TCRdb recomputed calls from the 5' RACE reads with MiXCR, one row per CDR3 protein. The sample shows over 500,000 distinct CDR3 sequences, about 25% of them seen only once. A word on this clonotype: What it recognizes is unknown.

This CDR3 is 14 amino acids long. V shed 9 bases and J 5 bases; nucleotides not matched to a gene: 8. Germline V lookup: CDR1 WNHNN, CDR2 SYGVQD (reference sequence). This sample also appeared in a second study, on T cells of mothers and their children. That work states: For cDNA synthesis, the complete extracted RNA was used (roughly 1.4 ug per 15 ul). Mothers yielded over 8 million CDR3 reads, children about 3.1 million each.

The source of this sequence is a boy between 2 and 10 years old in good health. Specimen: blood. This chain connects TRBV10-1 to TRBJ2-2, with 8 nucleotides matching TRBD2. The CDR3 here is CARRSGRQTGELFF. CDR3 bases: TGCGCCAGAAGGAGCGGGAGACAGACCGGGGAGCTGTTTTTT.